These T cell receptor beta chains were read from a single sample in a study of cytomegalovirus exposure and HLA in healthy donors. Measured with immunoSEQ multiplex PCR; TCRdb has only the in-frame clones, and not every one. The data contain over 85,000 clones, about four fifths of them singletons. The material sequenced was PBMCs. The receptors here all came from a woman aged 40 to 50 in good health and CMV-seronegative. The CDR3 runs from the conserved cysteine through the conserved F or W. The order of the fields is D gene, V gene, clone size, J gene, CDR3 protein, CDR3 DNA. D genes are given only for firm matches. Some rows have no size entry. The others give once, few or many, or a class for an expanded clone.

>TRBD1|TRBV12-5|few|TRBJ1-5
CASGHQTGQPQHF
TGTGCTAGTGGTCACCAGACAGGGCAGCCCCAGCATTTT
>TRBD1|TRBV5-5|.|TRBJ1-1
CASSLGQGKNTEAFF
TGTGCCAGCAGCTTAGGACAGGGCAAGAACACTGAAGCTTTCTTT
>.|TRBV6-1|.|TRBJ1-4
CASSDGRGSEKLFF
TGTGCCAGCAGTGATGGAAGGGGCAGTGAAAAACTGTTTTTT
>.|TRBV2|.|TRBJ2-3
CASSGGLVTDTQYF
TGTGCCAGCAGTGGGGGGCTCGTCACAGATACGCAGTATTTT
>.|TRBV5-1|few|TRBJ1-1
CASSQGQPFGAFF
TGCGCCAGCAGCCAGGGACAACCCTTTGGGGCTTTCTTT
>.|TRBV5-1|.|TRBJ1-3
CASSLVPTGISGNTIYF
TGCGCCAGCAGCTTGGTACCCACGGGGATCTCGGGAAACACCATATATTTT
>TRBD1|TRBV19|.|TRBJ1-2
CASSRQGAPYGYTF
TGTGCCAGTAGCAGGCAGGGGGCGCCCTATGGCTACACCTTC
>.|TRBV16|.|TRBJ2-2
CASSQFRTPNTGELFF
TGTGCCAGCAGCCAATTTAGGACACCGAACACCGGGGAGCTGTTTTTT
>TRBD1|TRBV7-3|.|TRBJ1-6
CASREDRVGSPLHF
TGTGCCAGCAGAGAGGACAGGGTCGGTTCACCCCTCCACTTT
>TRBD1|TRBV2|.|TRBJ1-2
CASSGRGHGYTF
TGTGCCAGCAGTGGTAGGGGGCATGGCTACACCTTC
>.|TRBV19|.|TRBJ2-5
CASGVGTGETQYF
TGTGCCAGTGGGGTCGGGACTGGGGAGACCCAGTACTTC
>TRBD1|TRBV18|.|TRBJ2-1
CASSSTGTGQNEQFF
TGTGCCAGCTCATCGACCGGGACAGGGCAGAATGAGCAGTTCTTC
>TRBD1|TRBV27|.|TRBJ1-3
CASSLQGGEGNTIYF
TGTGCCAGCAGCCTACAGGGGGGGGAAGGAAACACCATATATTTT
>.|TRBV19|few|TRBJ1-1
CASRSTGTLGNTEAFF
TGTGCCAGTAGATCCACAGGGACATTGGGTAACACTGAAGCTTTCTTT
>.|TRBV6-5|few|TRBJ2-5
CASSNRPYQETQYF
TGTGCCAGCAGTAACAGACCGTACCAAGAGACCCAGTACTTC
>TRBD2|TRBV18|.|TRBJ2-7
CASSPDYSGALGEQYF
TGTGCCAGCTCACCCGATTATAGCGGGGCGCTGGGCGAGCAGTACTTC
>TRBD1|TRBV7-9|.|TRBJ2-7
CASSLSGGPYEQYF
TGTGCCAGCAGCTTATCAGGGGGTCCCTACGAGCAGTACTTC
>.|TRBV9|few|TRBJ1-1
CASSRTNTEAFF
TGTGCCAGCAGCCGGACAAACACTGAAGCTTTCTTT
>TRBD1|TRBV5-1|.|TRBJ2-5
CASSIDRGQETQYF
TGCGCCAGCAGCATCGACAGGGGGCAAGAGACCCAGTACTTC
>TRBD2|TRBV28|.|TRBJ2-5
CASKKGGTQETQYF
TGTGCCAGCAAAAAGGGAGGGACCCAAGAGACCCAGTACTTC
>TRBD1|TRBV10-1|few|TRBJ1-5
CASSQGGNQPQHF
TGCGCCAGCTCTCAGGGGGGCAATCAGCCCCAGCATTTT
>TRBD2|TRBV9|.|TRBJ2-3
CASSPSAGAPDTQYF
TGTGCCAGCAGCCCCTCAGCGGGGGCCCCAGATACGCAGTATTTT